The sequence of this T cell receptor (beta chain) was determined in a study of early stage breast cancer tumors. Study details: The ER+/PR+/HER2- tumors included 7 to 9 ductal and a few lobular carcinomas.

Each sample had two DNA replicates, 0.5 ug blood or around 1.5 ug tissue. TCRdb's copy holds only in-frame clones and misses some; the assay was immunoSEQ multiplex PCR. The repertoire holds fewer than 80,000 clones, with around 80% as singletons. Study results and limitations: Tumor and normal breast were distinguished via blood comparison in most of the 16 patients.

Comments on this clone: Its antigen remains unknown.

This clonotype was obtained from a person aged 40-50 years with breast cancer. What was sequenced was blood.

CDR3 amino acids: CASSFTTGYEQYF. DNA of the CDR3: TGTGCCAGCAGCTTTACCACAGGTTACGAGCAGTACTTC. The J gene is TRBJ2-7, the V gene TRBV27; weak D call: TRBD1 (5 bases). The V gene lost 6 bases and the J gene lost 4 bases, with 13 bases spanning the gap. The CDR3 extends over 13 amino acids. Germline-derived CDR1 and CDR2 are MNHEY and SMNVEV (reference sequence).